The subject of this entry is one T cell receptor beta chain. Its antigen specificity is not known. Per-base quality was not reported, and no clone a single base away is much larger than it. This record comes from a study of patients and donors after allogeneic stem cell transplantation (dated by TCRdb to 2018 to 2021). CDR1 LNHDA and CDR2 SQIVND were looked up in the germline V gene (reference sequence). From the cysteine through the phenylalanine, the CDR3 covers 14 amino acids. Of all the DNA, just the CDR3 is kept, 42 bases in frame from base 1. V is cut by 10 bases and J by 3 bases, and the space between the germline ends is 16 bases. To prepare the library, RT-PCR was applied. Instrument used: NextSeq 550. TCRdb reprocessed the public reads (quality trimming at Q25 with fastp, clone calling with MiXCR) and kept in-frame beta chains. Entries are consolidated by CDR3 protein sequence, retaining the most common genes and DNA. The sample yields approximately 210,000 distinct CDR3 sequences; 41% were counted once. The top ten hold less than 40% of the sample.

The sequenced material came from blood, either unsorted or a sorted T cell fraction (not recorded which). The sequence came from a human donor who was either an allogeneic HSCT recipient or a stem cell or donor lymphocyte infusion donor (not recorded which). It is not recorded whose cells these are; they may come from a transplant donor. Here the chain combines TRBV19 and TRBJ2-4; the D gene is perhaps TRBD1, on 5 matching bases. At the DNA level, the sequence is TGTGCCACCAACCAAGGGGTGGACAAAAACATTCAGTACTTC. This gives the protein CATNQGVDKNIQYF.